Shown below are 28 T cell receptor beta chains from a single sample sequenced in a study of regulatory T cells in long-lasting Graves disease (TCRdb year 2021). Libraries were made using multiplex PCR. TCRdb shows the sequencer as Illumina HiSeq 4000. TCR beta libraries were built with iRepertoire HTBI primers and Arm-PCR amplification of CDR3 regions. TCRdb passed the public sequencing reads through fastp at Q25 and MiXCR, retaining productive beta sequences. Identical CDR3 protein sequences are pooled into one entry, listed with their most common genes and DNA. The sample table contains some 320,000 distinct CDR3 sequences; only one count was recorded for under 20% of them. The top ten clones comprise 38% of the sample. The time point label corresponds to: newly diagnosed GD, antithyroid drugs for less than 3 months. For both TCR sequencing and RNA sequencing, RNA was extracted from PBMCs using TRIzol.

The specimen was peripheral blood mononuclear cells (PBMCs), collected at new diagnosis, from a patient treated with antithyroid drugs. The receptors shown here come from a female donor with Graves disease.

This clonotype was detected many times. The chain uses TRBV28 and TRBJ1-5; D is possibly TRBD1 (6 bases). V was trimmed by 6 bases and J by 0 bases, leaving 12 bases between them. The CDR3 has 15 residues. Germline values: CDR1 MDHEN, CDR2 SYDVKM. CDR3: CASSRTGLSNQPQHF. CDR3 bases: TGTGCCAGCAGCCGTACAGGGCTTAGCAATCAGCCCCAGCATTTT.

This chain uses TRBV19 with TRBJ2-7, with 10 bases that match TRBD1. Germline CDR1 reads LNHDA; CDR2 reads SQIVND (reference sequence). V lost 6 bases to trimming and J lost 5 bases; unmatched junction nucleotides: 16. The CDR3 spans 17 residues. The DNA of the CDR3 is TGTGCCAGTAGCAAAAGGGCCCTCGGGACAGGGGACCACGAGCAGTACTTC. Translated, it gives CASSKRALGTGDHEQYF.

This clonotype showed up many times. CDR3 sequence reads: CASSSGAGGIDEQYF. The CDR3 nucleotides read TGTGCCAGCAGTTCTGGGGCAGGGGGCATCGACGAGCAGTACTTC. This chain joins TRBV12-3 or TRBV12-4 and TRBJ2-7; 8 nucleotides agree with TRBD1. This CDR3 is built from 15 residues. V lost 4 bases and J lost 5; bases outside the gene matches: 10.

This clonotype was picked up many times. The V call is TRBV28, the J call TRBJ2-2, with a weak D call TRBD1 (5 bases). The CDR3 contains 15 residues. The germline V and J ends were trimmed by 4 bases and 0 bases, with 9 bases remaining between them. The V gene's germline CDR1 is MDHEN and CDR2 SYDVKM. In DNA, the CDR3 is TGTGCCAGCAGTTCCCGGACACCGAACACCGGGGAGCTGTTTTTT. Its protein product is CASSSRTPNTGELFF.

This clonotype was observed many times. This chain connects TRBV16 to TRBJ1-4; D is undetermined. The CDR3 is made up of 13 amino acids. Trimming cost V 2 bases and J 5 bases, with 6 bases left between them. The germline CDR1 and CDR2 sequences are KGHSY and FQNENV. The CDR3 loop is CASSQGENEKLFF. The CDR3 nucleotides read TGTGCCAGCAGCCAAGGGGAGAATGAAAAACTGTTTTTT.

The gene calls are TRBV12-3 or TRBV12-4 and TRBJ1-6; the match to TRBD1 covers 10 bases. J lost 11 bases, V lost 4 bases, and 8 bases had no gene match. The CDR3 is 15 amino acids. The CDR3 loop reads CASSSGQGERPPLHF. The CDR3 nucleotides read TGTGCCAGCAGTTCAGGACAGGGGGAACGGCCACCCCTCCACTTT.

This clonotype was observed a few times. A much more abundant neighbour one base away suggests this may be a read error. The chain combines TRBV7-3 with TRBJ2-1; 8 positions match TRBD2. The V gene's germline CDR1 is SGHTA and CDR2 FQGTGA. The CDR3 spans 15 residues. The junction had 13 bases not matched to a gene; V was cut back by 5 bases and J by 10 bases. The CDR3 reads CASSRSGGRGYEQFF. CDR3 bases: TGTGCCAGCAGCCGGTCGGGGGGGCGGGGGTACGAGCAGTTCTTC.

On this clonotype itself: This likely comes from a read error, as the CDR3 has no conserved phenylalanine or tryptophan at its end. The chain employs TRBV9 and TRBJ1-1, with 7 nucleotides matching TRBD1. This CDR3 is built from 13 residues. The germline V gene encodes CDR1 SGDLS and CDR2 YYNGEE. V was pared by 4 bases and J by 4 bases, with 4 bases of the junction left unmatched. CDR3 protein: CASSSRQGTEAFL. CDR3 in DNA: TGTGCCAGCAGCTCTCGACAGGGCACTGAAGCTTTCTTG.

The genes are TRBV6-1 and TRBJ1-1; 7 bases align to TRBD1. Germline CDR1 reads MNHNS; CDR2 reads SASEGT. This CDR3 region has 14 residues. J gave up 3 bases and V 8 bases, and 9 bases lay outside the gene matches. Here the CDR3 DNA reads TGTGCCAGCTGTAACAGGGGTGGATACACTGAAGCTTTCTTT. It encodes CASCNRGGYTEAFF.

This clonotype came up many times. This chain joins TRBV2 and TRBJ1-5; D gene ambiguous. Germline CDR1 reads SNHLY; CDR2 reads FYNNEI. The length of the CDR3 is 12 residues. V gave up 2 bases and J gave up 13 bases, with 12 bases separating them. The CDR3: CASSEYSALQHF. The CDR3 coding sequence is TGTGCCAGCAGTGAATATTCCGCCCTGCAGCATTTT.

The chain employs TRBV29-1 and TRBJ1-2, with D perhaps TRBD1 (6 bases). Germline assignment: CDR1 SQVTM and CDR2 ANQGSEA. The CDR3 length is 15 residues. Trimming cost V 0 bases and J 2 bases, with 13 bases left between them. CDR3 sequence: CSVEDLQGTNYGYTF. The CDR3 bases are TGCAGCGTTGAAGATCTGCAGGGGACAAACTATGGCTACACCTTC.

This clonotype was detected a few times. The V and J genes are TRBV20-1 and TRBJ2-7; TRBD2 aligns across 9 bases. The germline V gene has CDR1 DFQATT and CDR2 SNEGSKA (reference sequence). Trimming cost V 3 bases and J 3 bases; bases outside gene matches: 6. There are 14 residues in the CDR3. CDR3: CSASGLAGIYEQYF. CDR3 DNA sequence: TGCAGTGCTAGTGGGCTAGCGGGAATCTACGAGCAGTACTTC.

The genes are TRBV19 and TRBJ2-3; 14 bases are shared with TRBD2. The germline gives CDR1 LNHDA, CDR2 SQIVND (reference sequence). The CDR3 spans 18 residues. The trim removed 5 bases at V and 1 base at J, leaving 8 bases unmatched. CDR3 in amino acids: CASSFLPGLAGGTDTQYF. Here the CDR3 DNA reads TGTGCCAGTAGTTTTTTACCGGGACTAGCGGGAGGCACAGATACGCAGTATTTT.

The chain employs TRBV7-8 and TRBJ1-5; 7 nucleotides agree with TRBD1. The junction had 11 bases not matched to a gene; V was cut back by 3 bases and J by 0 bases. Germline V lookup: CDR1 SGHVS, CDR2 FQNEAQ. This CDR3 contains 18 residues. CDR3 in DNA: TGTGCCAGCAGCTTGCGGTACCGGGACAGCAATAGCAATCAGCCCCAGCATTTT. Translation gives CASSLRYRDSNSNQPQHF. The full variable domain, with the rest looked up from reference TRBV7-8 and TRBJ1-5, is GAGVSQSPRYKVAKRGQDVALRCDPISGHVSLFWYQQALGQGPEFLTYFQNEAQLDKSGLPSDRFFAERPEGSVSTLKIQRTQQEDSAVYLCASSLRYRDSNSNQPQHFGDGTRLSIL.

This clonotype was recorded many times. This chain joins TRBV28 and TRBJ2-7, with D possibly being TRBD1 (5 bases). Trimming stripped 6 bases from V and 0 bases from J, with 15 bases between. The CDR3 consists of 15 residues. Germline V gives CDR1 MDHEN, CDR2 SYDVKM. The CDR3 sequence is CASRPGYRSSYEQYF. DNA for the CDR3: TGTGCCAGCAGGCCAGGGTACAGGAGCTCCTACGAGCAGTACTTC.

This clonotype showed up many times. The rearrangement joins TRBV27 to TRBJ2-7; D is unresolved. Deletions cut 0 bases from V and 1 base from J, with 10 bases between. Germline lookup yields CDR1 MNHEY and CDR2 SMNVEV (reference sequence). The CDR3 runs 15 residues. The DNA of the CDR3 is TGTGCCAGCAGTTTATCAGGGATCCTTTCCTACGAGCAGTACTTC. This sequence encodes CASSLSGILSYEQYF.

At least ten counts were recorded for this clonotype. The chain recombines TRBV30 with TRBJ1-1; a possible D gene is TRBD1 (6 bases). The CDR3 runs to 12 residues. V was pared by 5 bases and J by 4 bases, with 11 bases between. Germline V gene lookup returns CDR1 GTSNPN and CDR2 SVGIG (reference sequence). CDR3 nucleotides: TGTGCCTGGTGGCAGGGGACCACTGAAGCTTTCTTT. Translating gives CAWWQGTTEAFF.

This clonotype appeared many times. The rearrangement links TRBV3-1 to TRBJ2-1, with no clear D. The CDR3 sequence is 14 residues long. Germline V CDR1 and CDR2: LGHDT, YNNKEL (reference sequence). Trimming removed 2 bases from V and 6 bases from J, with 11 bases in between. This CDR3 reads CASSQTSSANEQFF. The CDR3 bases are TGTGCCAGCAGCCAAACCTCAAGCGCCAATGAGCAGTTCTTC.

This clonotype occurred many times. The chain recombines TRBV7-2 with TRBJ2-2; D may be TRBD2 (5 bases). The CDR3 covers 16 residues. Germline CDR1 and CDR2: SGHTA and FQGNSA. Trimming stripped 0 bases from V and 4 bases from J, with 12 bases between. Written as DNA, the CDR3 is TGTGCCAGCAGCTTAGCTTTGGGAGCGGCCACCGGGGAGCTGTTTTTT. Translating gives CASSLALGAATGELFF.

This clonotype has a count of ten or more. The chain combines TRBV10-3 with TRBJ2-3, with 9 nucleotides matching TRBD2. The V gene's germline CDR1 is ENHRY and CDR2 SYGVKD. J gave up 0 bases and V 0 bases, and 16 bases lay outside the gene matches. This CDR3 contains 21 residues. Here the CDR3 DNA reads TGTGCCATCAGTGAGTCGATGGCTAGCGGGGATCTCCTTCTTAGCACAGATACGCAGTATTTT. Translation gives CAISESMASGDLLLSTDTQYF.

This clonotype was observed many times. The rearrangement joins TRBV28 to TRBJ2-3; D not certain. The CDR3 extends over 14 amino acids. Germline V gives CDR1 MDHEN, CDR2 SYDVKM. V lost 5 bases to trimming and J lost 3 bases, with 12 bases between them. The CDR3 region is CASSPPGPTDTQYF. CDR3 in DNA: TGTGCCAGCAGTCCCCCCGGGCCTACAGATACGCAGTATTTT. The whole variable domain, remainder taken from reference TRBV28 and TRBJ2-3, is DVKVTQSSRYLVKRTGEKVFLECVQDMDHENMFWYRQDPGLGLRLIYFSYDVKMKEKGDIPEGYSVSREKKERFSLILESASTNQTSMYLCASSPPGPTDTQYFGPGTRLTVL.

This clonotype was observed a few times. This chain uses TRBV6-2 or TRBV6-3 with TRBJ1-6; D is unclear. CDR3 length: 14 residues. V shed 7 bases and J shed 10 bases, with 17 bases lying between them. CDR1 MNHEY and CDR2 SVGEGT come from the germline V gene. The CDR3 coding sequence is TGTGCCAGCAACCCCGGACCAGTCGGGTCACCCCTCCACTTT. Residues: CASNPGPVGSPLHF.

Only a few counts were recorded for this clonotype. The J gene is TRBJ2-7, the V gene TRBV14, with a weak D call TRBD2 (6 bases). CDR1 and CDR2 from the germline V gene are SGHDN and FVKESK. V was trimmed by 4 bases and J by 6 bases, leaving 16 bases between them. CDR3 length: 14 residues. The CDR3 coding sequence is TGTGCCAGCAGCCGCGGGACGGAGAGTGGCGAGCAGTACTTC. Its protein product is CASSRGTESGEQYF.

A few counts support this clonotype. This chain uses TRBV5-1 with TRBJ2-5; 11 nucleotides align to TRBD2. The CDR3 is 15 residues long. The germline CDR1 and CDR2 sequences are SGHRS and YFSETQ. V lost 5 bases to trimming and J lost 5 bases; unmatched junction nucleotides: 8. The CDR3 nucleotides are TGCGCCAGCAGAGATAGCGGGAGGGCCGTCGAGACCCAGTACTTC. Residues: CASRDSGRAVETQYF.

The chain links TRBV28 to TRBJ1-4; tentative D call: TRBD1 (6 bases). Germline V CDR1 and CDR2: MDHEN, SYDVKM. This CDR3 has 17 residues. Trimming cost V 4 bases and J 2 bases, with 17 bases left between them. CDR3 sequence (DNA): TGTGCCAGCAGTTCTAACCTTGGACAGTTCACTAATGAAAAACTGTTTTTT. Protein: CASSSNLGQFTNEKLFF.

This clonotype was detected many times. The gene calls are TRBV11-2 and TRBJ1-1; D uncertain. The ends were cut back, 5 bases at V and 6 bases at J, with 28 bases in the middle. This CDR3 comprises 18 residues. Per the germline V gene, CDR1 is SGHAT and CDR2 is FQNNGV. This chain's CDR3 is CASSPRTLTLALSAEAFF. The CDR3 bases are TGTGCCAGCAGCCCCAGAACTCTAACCCTTGCACTTAGCGCTGAAGCTTTCTTT.

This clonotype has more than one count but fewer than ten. CDR3 protein: CASSLYTGDFYNEQFF. The CDR3 coding sequence is TGTGCCAGCAGCTTATATACAGGGGACTTCTACAATGAGCAGTTCTTC. The gene calls are TRBV7-2 and TRBJ2-1; D perhaps matches TRBD1 (7 bases). This CDR3 is built from 16 residues. Between the trimmed V and J ends, which lost 2 bases and 3 bases, there was a span of 14 bases. Germline V gene lookup returns CDR1 SGHTA and CDR2 FQGNSA.

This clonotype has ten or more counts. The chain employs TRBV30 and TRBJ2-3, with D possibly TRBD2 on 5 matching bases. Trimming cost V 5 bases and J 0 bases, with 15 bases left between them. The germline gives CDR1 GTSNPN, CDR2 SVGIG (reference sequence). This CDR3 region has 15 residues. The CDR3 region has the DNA TGTGCCTGGGGACTTGCCCCAACTAGCACAGATACGCAGTATTTT. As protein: CAWGLAPTSTDTQYF.